This T cell receptor (beta chain) was found in a study of OX40 agonist ivuxolimab in advanced cancers. Background on the study: Three patients had partial responses: one hepatocellular carcinoma, two cutaneous melanoma.

Germline CDR1 is SGHTA and CDR2 is FQGNSA. The CDR3 has 16 amino acids. V was shortened by 1 base and J by 1 base, with 11 bases between the two germline ends. Study-wide results and limits: There were, on average, more expanded clones in CD8+ T cells than in CD4+.

A remark on this clone: Its target is unknown.

Measured with immunoSEQ multiplex PCR; TCRdb has only the in-frame clones, and not every one. The sample includes some 80,000 clones, about 93% of them seen just once. The rearrangement joins TRBV7-2 to TRBJ1-3; D is unresolved. The receptor was isolated from an adult with an advanced solid tumor such as melanoma, head and neck, liver or kidney cancer. The source material was CD4+ or CD8+ T cells sorted from blood, sampled in a trial of the OX40 agonist ivuxolimab. The CDR3 DNA reads TGTGCCAGCAGCTTAGTCCCCTGGGGATCTGGAAACACCATATATTTT. This codes for CASSLVPWGSGNTIYF. The full variable domain, in which reference TRBV7-2 and TRBJ1-3 provide the parts outside the CDR3, is GAGVSQSPSNKVTEKGKDVELRCDPISGHTALYWYRQSLGQGLEFLIYFQGNSAPDKSGLPSDRFSAERTGGSVSTLTIQRTQQEDSAVYLCASSLVPWGSGNTIYFGEGSWLTVV.